This T cell receptor beta chain was identified during a study of human T cells and chemical hapten exposure. Whole-study context: Skin of the upper inner arm, approximately 2 cm by approximately 2 cm, received 2% DPC for sensitization.

Overall study results and limits: Expanded TCRs made up significantly more big CDR3 similarity clusters than controls did. As patch test score rose, PT1 expanded TCR counts tended to rise as well.

CDR3 length equals 17 residues. V lost 7 bases and J 2 bases, leaving 26 bases between the germline ends. Germline-derived CDR1 and CDR2 are SQVTM and ANQGSEA. In this sample, this clonotype turned up many times. As yet, its antigen is unknown. TCRdb passed the RACE reads through MiXCR, listing each CDR3 protein once. The sample has over 35,000 distinct CDR3 sequences, about 10% seen once. The time point denotes: pre-sensitization, week 0. Treatment denoted: therapeutic diphenylcyclopropenone sensitization with weekly scalp DPC. The drawing of blood occurred before each patch test was applied. This receptor was obtained from a man aged 25 to 40 with alopecia areata. Some clones in this sample may be carry-over from other donors' samples. The chain carries TRBV29-1 and TRBJ1-1, with D possibly TRBD1 on 6 matching bases. Sequencing was performed on whole blood, taken in connection with sensitization to the hapten diphenylcyclopropenone (DPC). CDR3 bases: TGCAGCGCGCCGAAGAGGGGGGCGCAGGATGGAAACACTGAAGCTTTCTTT. It specifies CSAPKRGAQDGNTEAFF.